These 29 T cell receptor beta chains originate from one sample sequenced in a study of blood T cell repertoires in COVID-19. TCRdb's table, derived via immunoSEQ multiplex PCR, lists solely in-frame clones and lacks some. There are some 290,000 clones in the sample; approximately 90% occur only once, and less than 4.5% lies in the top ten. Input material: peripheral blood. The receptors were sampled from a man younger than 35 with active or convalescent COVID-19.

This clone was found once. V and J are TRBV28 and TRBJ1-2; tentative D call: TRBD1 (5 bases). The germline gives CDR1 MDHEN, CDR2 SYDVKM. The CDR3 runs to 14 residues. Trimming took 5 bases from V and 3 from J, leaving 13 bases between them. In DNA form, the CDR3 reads TGTGCCAGCAGTGAAACAGGCATCTACTATGGCTACACCTTC. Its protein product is CASSETGIYYGYTF.

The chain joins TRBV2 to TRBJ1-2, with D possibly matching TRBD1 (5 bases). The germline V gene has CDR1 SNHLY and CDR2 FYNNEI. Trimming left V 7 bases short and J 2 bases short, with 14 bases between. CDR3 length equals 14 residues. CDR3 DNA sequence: TGTGCCAGCATGGGGGGGGGAACGAACTATGGCTACACCTTC. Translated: CASMGGGTNYGYTF. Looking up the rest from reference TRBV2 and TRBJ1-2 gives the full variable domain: EPEVTQTPSHQVTQMGQEVILRCVPISNHLYFYWYRQILGQKVEFLVSFYNNEISEKSEIFDDQFSVERPDGSNFTLKIRSTKLEDSAMYFCASMGGGTNYGYTFGSGTRLTVV.

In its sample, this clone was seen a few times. CDR3 nucleotides: TGTGCCAGCGGGCGGTGGGGGACTAGCGGGAGTAATGAGCAGTTCTTC. Translating it yields CASGRWGTSGSNEQFF. V and J are TRBV7-8 and TRBJ2-1; TRBD2 agrees at 14 bases. The CDR3 runs 16 residues. V lost 8 bases and J lost 7; bases outside the gene matches: 10. From germline, CDR1 is SGHVS and CDR2 FQNEAQ. Supplemented by reference TRBV7-8 and TRBJ2-1, the full variable domain reads GAGVSQSPRYKVAKRGQDVALRCDPISGHVSLFWYQQALGQGPEFLTYFQNEAQLDKSGLPSDRFFAERPEGSVSTLKIQRTQQEDSAVYLCASGRWGTSGSNEQFFGPGTRLTVL.

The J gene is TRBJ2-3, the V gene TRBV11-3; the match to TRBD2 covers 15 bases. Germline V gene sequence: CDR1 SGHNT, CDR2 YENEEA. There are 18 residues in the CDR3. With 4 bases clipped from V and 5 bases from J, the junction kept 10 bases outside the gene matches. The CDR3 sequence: CASSSYGTSGGRGDTQYF. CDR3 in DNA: TGTGCCAGCAGCTCTTACGGGACTAGCGGGGGGCGTGGAGATACGCAGTATTTT.

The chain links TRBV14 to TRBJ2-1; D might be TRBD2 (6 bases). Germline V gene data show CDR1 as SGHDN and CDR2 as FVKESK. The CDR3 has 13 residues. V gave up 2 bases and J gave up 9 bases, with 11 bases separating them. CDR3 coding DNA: TGTGCCAGCAGCCAAACAGGAGGGAGTGAGCAGTTCTTC. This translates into CASSQTGGSEQFF.

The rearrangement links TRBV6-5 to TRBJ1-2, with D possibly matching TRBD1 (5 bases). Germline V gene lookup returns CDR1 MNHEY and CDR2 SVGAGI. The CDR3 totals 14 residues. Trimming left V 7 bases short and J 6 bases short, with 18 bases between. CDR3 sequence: CASIGGTPWHGYTF. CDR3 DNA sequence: TGTGCCAGCATTGGAGGGACCCCTTGGCATGGCTACACCTTC.

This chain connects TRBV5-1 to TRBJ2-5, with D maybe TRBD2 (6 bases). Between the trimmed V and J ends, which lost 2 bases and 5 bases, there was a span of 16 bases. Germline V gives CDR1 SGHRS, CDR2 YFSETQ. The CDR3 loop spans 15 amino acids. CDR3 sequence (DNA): TGCGCCAGCAGCTTAGCGGGCGAGTCTCTGGAGACCCAGTACTTC. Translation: CASSLAGESLETQYF.

The CDR3 DNA sequence: TGTGCCAGCAGCCAAGGGACAGCTTCCTACGAGCAGTACTTC. It translates to CASSQGTASYEQYF. The chain carries TRBV3-1 (or the pseudogene TRBV3-2) and TRBJ2-7; D may be TRBD1 (6 bases). Germline assignment: CDR1 LGHDT and CDR2 YNNKEL (reference sequence). The V and J ends lost 1 base and 1 base respectively, with 8 bases between them. The CDR3 totals 14 residues.

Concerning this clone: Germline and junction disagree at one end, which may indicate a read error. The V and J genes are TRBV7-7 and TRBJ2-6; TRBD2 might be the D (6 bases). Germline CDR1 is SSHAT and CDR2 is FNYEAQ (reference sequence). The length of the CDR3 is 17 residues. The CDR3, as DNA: TGTGCTAGCAGCCCCAATACCGGGACTTTGGGGGCCAACGTCCTGACTTTC. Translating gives CASSPNTGTLGANVLTF.

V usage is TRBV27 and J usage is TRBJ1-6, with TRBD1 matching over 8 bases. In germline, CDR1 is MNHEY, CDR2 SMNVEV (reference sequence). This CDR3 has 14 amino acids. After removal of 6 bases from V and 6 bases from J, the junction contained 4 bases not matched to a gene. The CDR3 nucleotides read TGTGCCAGCAGCTTGGACAGGGCTAATTCACCCCTCCACTTT. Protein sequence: CASSLDRANSPLHF.

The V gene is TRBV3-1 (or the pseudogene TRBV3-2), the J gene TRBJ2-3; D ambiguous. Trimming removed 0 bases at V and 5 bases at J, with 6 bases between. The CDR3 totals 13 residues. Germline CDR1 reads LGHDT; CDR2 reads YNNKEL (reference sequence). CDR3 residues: CASSQDSRDTQYF. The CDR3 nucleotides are TGTGCCAGCAGCCAAGATTCTAGAGATACGCAGTATTTT.

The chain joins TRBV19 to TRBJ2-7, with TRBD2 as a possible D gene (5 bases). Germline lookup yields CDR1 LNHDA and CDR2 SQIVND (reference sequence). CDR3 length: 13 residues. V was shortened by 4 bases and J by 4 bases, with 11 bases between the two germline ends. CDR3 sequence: CASSNSLAYEQYF. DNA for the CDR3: TGTGCCAGTAGTAACTCCTTAGCGTACGAGCAGTACTTC.

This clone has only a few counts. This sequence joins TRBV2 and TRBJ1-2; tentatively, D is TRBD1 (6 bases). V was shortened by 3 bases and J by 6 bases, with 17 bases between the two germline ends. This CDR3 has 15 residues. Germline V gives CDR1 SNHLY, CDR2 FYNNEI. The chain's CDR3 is CASSDPGKPGDGYTF. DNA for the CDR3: TGTGCCAGCAGTGATCCGGGCAAGCCAGGGGATGGCTACACCTTC. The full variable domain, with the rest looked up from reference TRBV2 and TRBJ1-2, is EPEVTQTPSHQVTQMGQEVILRCVPISNHLYFYWYRQILGQKVEFLVSFYNNEISEKSEIFDDQFSVERPDGSNFTLKIRSTKLEDSAMYFCASSDPGKPGDGYTFGSGTRLTVV.

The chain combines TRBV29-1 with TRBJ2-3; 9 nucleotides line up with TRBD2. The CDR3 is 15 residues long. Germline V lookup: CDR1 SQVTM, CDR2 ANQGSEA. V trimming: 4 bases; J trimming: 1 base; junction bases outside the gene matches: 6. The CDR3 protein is CSVARLADRTDTQYF. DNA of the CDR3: TGCAGCGTTGCCCGACTAGCGGATCGCACAGATACGCAGTATTTT.

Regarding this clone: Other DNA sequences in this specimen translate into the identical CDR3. The CDR3 DNA reads as TGCGCCAGCAGCACGGGACAGACCTACGAGCAGTACTTC. It specifies CASSTGQTYEQYF. This sequence joins TRBV5-1 and TRBJ2-7; TRBD1 aligns across 7 bases. Looked up from germline, CDR1 is SGHRS and CDR2 is YFSETQ. V shed 4 bases and J 2 bases; nucleotides not matched to a gene: 3. The CDR3 is 13 amino acids.

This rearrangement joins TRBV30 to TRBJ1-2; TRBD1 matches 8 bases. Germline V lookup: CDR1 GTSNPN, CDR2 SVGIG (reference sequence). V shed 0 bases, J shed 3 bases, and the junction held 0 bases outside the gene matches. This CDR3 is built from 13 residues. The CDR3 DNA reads TGTGCCTGGAGTGTACAGGGGGACTATGGCTACACCTTC. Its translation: CAWSVQGDYGYTF.

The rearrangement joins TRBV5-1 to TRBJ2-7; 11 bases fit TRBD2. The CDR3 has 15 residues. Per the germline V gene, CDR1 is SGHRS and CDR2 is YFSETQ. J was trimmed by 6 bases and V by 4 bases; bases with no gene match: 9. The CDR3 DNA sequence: TGCGCCAGCAGCCTGGAGGCTAGCGGGAGGTCCGAGCAGTACTTC. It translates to CASSLEASGRSEQYF.

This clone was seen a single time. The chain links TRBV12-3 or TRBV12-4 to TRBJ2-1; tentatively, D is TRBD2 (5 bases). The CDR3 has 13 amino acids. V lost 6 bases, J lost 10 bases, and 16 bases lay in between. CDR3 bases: TGTGCCAGCAGCGCGACTTCCAGCGGCGAGCAGTTCTTC. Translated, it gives CASSATSSGEQFF.

CDR3 residues: CASSLGSGWANEQFF. CDR3 coding DNA: TGTGCCAGCAGCTTAGGGTCAGGGTGGGCGAATGAGCAGTTCTTC. J is TRBJ2-1 and V is TRBV11-3; perhaps TRBD1 as D (5 bases). This CDR3 has 15 residues. Trimming removed 1 base at V and 7 bases at J, with 14 bases between. CDR1 and CDR2 (germline): SGHNT, YENEEA.

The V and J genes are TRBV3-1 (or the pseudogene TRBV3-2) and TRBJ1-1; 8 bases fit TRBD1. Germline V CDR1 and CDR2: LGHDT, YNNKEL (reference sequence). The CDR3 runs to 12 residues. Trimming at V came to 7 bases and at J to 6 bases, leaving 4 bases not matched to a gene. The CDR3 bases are TGTGCCAGCAACGGACAGGGCCCTGAAGCTTTCTTT. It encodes CASNGQGPEAFF.

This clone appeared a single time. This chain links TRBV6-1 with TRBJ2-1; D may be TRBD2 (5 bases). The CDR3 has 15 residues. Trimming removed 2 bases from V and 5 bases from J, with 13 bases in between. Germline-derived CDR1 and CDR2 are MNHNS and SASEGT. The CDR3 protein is CASSESGFDNNEQFF. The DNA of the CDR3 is TGTGCCAGCAGTGAAAGCGGATTTGACAACAATGAGCAGTTCTTC.

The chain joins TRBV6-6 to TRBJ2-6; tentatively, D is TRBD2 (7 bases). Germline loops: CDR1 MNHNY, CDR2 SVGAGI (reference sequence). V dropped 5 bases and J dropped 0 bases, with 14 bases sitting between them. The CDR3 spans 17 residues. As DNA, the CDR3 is TGTGCCAGCAGTCGGGGGGCGTACTTCTCTGGGGCCAACGTCCTGACTTTC. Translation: CASSRGAYFSGANVLTF.

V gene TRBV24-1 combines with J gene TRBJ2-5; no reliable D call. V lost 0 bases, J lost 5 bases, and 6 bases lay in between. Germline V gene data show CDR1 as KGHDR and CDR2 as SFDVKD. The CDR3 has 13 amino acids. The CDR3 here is CATSDLTEETQYF. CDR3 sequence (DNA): TGTGCCACCAGTGATTTGACAGAGGAGACCCAGTACTTC.

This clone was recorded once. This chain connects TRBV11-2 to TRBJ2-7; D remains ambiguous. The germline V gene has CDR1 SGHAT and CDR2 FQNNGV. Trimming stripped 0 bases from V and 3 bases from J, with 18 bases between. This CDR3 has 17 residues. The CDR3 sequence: CASSLDQVPFNFYEQYF. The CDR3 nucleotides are TGTGCCAGCAGCTTAGATCAGGTCCCCTTTAACTTCTACGAGCAGTACTTC.

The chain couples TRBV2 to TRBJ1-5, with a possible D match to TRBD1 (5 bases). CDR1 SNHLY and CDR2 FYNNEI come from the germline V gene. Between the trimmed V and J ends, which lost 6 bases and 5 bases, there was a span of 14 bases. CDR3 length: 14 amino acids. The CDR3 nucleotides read TGTGCCAGCAGGGGGACCAGGGAGGATCAGCCCCAGCATTTT. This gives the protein CASRGTREDQPQHF.

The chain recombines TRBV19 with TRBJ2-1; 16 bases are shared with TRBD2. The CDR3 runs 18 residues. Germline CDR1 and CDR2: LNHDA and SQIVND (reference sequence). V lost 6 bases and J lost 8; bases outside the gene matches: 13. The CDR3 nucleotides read TGTGCCAGTAGGAAAGGGACTAGCGGGAGGGCCTGGGTAGATGAGCAGTTCTTC. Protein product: CASRKGTSGRAWVDEQFF.

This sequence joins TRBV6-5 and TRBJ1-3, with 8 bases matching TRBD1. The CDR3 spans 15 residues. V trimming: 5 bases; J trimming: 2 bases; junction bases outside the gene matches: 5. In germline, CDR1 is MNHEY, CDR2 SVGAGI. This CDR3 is CASSMTTGAGNTIYF. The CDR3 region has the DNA TGTGCCAGCAGTATGACGACAGGGGCTGGAAACACCATATATTTT.

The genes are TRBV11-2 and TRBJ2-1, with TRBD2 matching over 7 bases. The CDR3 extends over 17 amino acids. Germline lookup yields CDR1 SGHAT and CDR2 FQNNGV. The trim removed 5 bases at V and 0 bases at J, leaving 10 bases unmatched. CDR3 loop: CASSPHSAGVSYNEQFF. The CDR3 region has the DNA TGTGCCAGCAGCCCCCATTCCGCGGGAGTCTCCTACAATGAGCAGTTCTTC.

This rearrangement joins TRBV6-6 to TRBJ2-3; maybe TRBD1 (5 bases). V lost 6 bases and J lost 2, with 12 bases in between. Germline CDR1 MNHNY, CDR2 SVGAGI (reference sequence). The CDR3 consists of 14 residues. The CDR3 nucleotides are TGTGCCAGCAGGGGGCGGATGCACACAGATACGCAGTATTTT. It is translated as CASRGRMHTDTQYF.